These 26 T cell receptor beta chains originate from one sample sequenced in a study of blood T cell repertoires in COVID-19 (dated by TCRdb to 2020 to 2021). Libraries were made using the immunoSEQ multiplex PCR assay. TCRdb limited this immuneACCESS table to in-frame rearrangements with V and J called. A share of clones is missing; checked studies link under half to unresolved V genes, and the rest is unexplained. Within this sample are some 80,000 clones, with 78% of them counted one time only. More than 15% of the sample is in the top ten clones. The sequenced sample consisted of peripheral blood. The receptors were sampled from a human donor in a cohort sampled during active COVID-19.

The chain joins TRBV19 to TRBJ1-3; the D is unclear. Germline V gene lookup returns CDR1 LNHDA and CDR2 SQIVND (reference sequence). This CDR3 has 14 amino acids. Trimming took off 5 bases at V and 3 bases at J, with 11 bases between the two ends. CDR3 amino acids: CASSAPGLGNTIYF. CDR3 sequence (DNA): TGTGCCAGTAGTGCTCCAGGACTTGGAAACACCATATATTTT.

The chain carries TRBV11-2 and TRBJ2-6, with 7 nucleotides matching TRBD2. Losses at the gene ends were 8 bases for V and 2 bases for J; bases not matched to a gene: 6. Germline V gives CDR1 SGHAT, CDR2 FQNNGV. The CDR3 is made up of 15 amino acids. CDR3 nucleotides: TGTGCCAGCCAAACTGGGGGGGCTGGGGCCAACGTCCTGACTTTC. This gives the protein CASQTGGAGANVLTF.

The J gene is TRBJ2-3, the V gene TRBV30, with D perhaps TRBD2 (7 bases). The CDR3 is 15 residues long. Per germline, CDR1 GTSNPN and CDR2 SVGIG (reference sequence). The V end was cut by 2 bases, the J end by 5 bases, with 17 bases between. CDR3 residues: CAWSNLGGAEDTQYF. DNA for the CDR3: TGTGCCTGGAGTAACCTAGGGGGGGCCGAAGATACGCAGTATTTT.

This chain uses TRBV6-4 with TRBJ2-1; D perhaps matches TRBD2 (7 bases). CDR3 length: 15 amino acids. CDR1 and CDR2 from the germline V gene are MRHNA and SNTAGT. The V end lost 4 bases, the J end lost 3 bases, and 13 bases lay between the germline ends. The CDR3 loop is CASSGGGGGYNEQFF. The CDR3 nucleotides read TGTGCCAGCAGTGGTGGAGGGGGGGGCTACAATGAGCAGTTCTTC.

The V and J genes are TRBV27 and TRBJ2-3; D possibly corresponds to TRBD1 (5 bases). CDR3 length equals 14 residues. The germline gives CDR1 MNHEY, CDR2 SMNVEV (reference sequence). Trimming left V 10 bases short and J 4 bases short, with 18 bases between. This CDR3 reads CATRLGFRADTQYF. The CDR3 region has the DNA TGTGCCACCAGATTAGGGTTCAGGGCAGATACGCAGTATTTT.

The chain carries TRBV5-4 and TRBJ2-3; D not certain. The CDR3 totals 12 residues. CDR1 SGHNT and CDR2 YYREEE come from the germline V gene (reference sequence). V lost 4 bases, J lost 3 bases, and 6 bases lay in between. The chain's CDR3 is CASSHFTDTQYF. The CDR3 region has the DNA TGTGCCAGCAGCCACTTTACAGATACGCAGTATTTT.

This clone was observed at least ten times. This chain links TRBV6-6 with TRBJ2-1; 14 bases are shared with TRBD2. V gave up 10 bases and J gave up 5 bases; unmatched junction bases: 4. Germline loops: CDR1 MNHNY, CDR2 SVGAGI (reference sequence). The CDR3 loop spans 14 amino acids. Here the CDR3 reads CATGTSGGNNEQFF. The CDR3 nucleotides are TGTGCCACCGGGACTAGCGGGGGAAACAATGAGCAGTTCTTC.

The CDR3 DNA reads TGCAGCGTTGAGACAGGGACAACTGAGCAGTTCTTC. It specifies CSVETGTTEQFF. The V call is TRBV29-1, the J call TRBJ2-1, with 7 nucleotides matching TRBD1. The V segment lost 3 bases and the J segment 9 bases; nucleotides outside the gene matches: 5. Per the germline V gene, CDR1 is SQVTM and CDR2 is ANQGSEA. This CDR3 has 12 residues.

The CDR3 nucleotides are TGTGCCAGTTTTTACAGGGGAACCCCATGGCCCCAGCATTTT. This gives the protein CASFYRGTPWPQHF. The chain links TRBV6-5 to TRBJ1-5, with 7 bases aligning to TRBD1. This CDR3 is 14 amino acids long. After removal of 9 bases from V and 9 bases from J, the junction contained 14 bases not matched to a gene. In germline, CDR1 is MNHEY, CDR2 SVGAGI.

This sequence joins TRBV19 and TRBJ2-5; D not certain. V shed 6 bases and J shed 4 bases, with 9 bases lying between them. CDR1 is LNHDA and CDR2 is SQIVND in the germline V gene (reference sequence). This CDR3 is built from 12 residues. For the CDR3, the DNA is TGTGCCAGTAGCAGCGCGCGAGAGACCCAGTACTTC. Its translation: CASSSARETQYF.

The chain combines TRBV28 with TRBJ1-3; a weak D match, TRBD1 (5 bases). Germline V gene sequence: CDR1 MDHEN, CDR2 SYDVKM. CDR3 length: 14 residues. V lost 3 bases and J 2 bases, leaving 8 bases between the germline ends. CDR3 nucleotide sequence: TGTGCCAGCAGTTTCGGGGGGGCTGGAAACACCATATATTTT. This codes for CASSFGGAGNTIYF.

The chain couples TRBV25-1 to TRBJ2-1, with TRBD2 matching over 9 bases. This CDR3 is built from 17 residues. Germline-derived CDR1 and CDR2 are MGHDK and SYGVNS. V lost 2 bases, J lost 2 bases, and 7 bases stayed unmatched. The CDR3 DNA reads as TGTGCCAGCAGTGAACTACTAGCGGGCGGGACCTACAATGAGCAGTTCTTC. It yields the protein CASSELLAGGTYNEQFF. Full variable domain (missing parts from reference TRBV25-1 and TRBJ2-1): EADIYQTPRYLVIGTGKKITLECSQTMGHDKMYWYQQDPGMELHLIHYSYGVNSTEKGDLSSESTVSRIRTEHFPLTLESARPSHTSQYLCASSELLAGGTYNEQFFGPGTRLTVL.

This clone was seen more than once but under ten times. This chain links TRBV4-1 with TRBJ1-2; D is unresolved. The germline V gene encodes CDR1 MGHRA and CDR2 YSYEKL. This CDR3 region has 13 residues. Trimming left V 0 bases short and J 8 bases short, with 10 bases between. The CDR3 sequence is CASSQDFRGGYTF. DNA for the CDR3: TGCGCCAGCAGCCAAGATTTCAGAGGCGGCTACACCTTC.

This clone was found once. V is TRBV29-1 and J is TRBJ2-6, with D perhaps TRBD1 (5 bases). Trimming cost V 3 bases and J 1 base, with 22 bases left between them. The CDR3 totals 19 residues. Germline values: CDR1 SQVTM, CDR2 ANQGSEA. In nucleotides, the CDR3 is TGCAGCGTTGAGAGTATCCTTACTTCGCAGGGTTCTGGGGCCAACGTCCTGACTTTC. It specifies CSVESILTSQGSGANVLTF.

This clone is deemed large. This chain joins TRBV10-2 and TRBJ1-5, with a weak D call TRBD1 (5 bases). Germline CDR1 WSHSY, CDR2 SAAADI. The length of the CDR3 is 14 residues. Trimming left V 3 bases short and J 7 bases short, with 13 bases between. CDR3 DNA: TGCGCCAGCAGTGATAGCTTAGGGGCACAGCCCCAGCATTTT. Its protein product is CASSDSLGAQPQHF.

This chain's CDR3 is CASSGRQGGKNTEAFF. CDR3 bases: TGTGCCAGCAGCGGCAGACAGGGGGGAAAGAACACTGAAGCTTTCTTT. The chain has TRBV9 and TRBJ1-1; 9 bases fit TRBD1. The germline gives CDR1 SGDLS, CDR2 YYNGEE. The CDR3 has 16 residues. The V gene end was trimmed by 3 bases and the J gene end by 1 base; junction bases not matched to a gene: 7.

The chain couples TRBV6-5 to TRBJ2-6; 8 nucleotides agree with TRBD1. This CDR3 region has 15 residues. The germline gives CDR1 MNHEY, CDR2 SVGAGI. V was pared by 6 bases and J by 1 base, with 2 bases of the junction left unmatched. CDR3 region: CASRNRGSGANVLTF. The CDR3 coding sequence is TGTGCCAGCAGAAACAGGGGGTCTGGGGCCAACGTCCTGACTTTC.

The J gene is TRBJ1-1, the V gene TRBV21-1; TRBD1, the table's D call, lacks a check against the DNA. TRBV21-1 is given as a pseudogene. The CDR3 covers 17 residues. The CDR3 protein is CASSTTRGNGMNTEAFF. CDR3 sequence (DNA): TGTGCCAGCAGTACAACCAGGGGGAATGGTATGAACACTGAAGCTTTCTTT.

This clone was counted only a few times. The chain uses TRBV7-6 and TRBJ2-1; D unresolved. In germline, CDR1 is SGHVS, CDR2 FNYEAQ. V lost 4 bases and J lost 1, with 5 bases in between. The CDR3 covers 13 residues. This CDR3 is CASSSKSYNEQFF. The CDR3 region has the DNA TGTGCCAGCAGCTCAAAATCCTACAATGAGCAGTTCTTC. Using reference TRBV7-6 and TRBJ2-1 for the parts outside the CDR3, the full variable domain is GAGVSQSPRYKVTKRGQDVALRCDPISGHVSLYWYRQALGQGPEFLTYFNYEAQQDKSGLPNDRFSAERPEGSISTLTIQRTEQRDSAMYRCASSSKSYNEQFFGPGTRLTVL.

The chain has TRBV21-1 and TRBJ1-2; the D call TRBD1 from the table was never checked on the DNA. TRBV21-1 is classified as a pseudogene. The CDR3 is 18 amino acids. In nucleotides, the CDR3 is TGTGCCAGCAGCAAAGGGCCAGGGTGTCCCCCTACTAACTATGGCTACACCTTC. Its protein is CASSKGPGCPPTNYGYTF.

The rearrangement links TRBV6-5 to TRBJ2-5, with D unresolved. The V end was cut by 6 bases, the J end by 5 bases, with 16 bases between. This CDR3 region has 14 residues. The germline V gene encodes CDR1 MNHEY and CDR2 SVGAGI. The CDR3 sequence: CASRPGPMRETQYF. CDR3 in DNA: TGTGCCAGCAGACCCGGCCCTATGCGGGAGACCCAGTACTTC.

This chain links TRBV11-2 with TRBJ2-5; D may be TRBD1 (6 bases). CDR3 length equals 14 residues. The germline CDR1 and CDR2 sequences are SGHAT and FQNNGV. Trimming pared 5 bases from V and 5 bases from J, leaving 15 bases between. CDR3 residues: CASSPSRGGETQYF. The CDR3 coding sequence is TGTGCCAGCAGCCCTAGCAGGGGCGGGGAGACCCAGTACTTC.

In its sample, this clone was seen a few times. This sequence joins TRBV19 and TRBJ1-5; 10 nucleotides match TRBD1. CDR1 and CDR2 (germline): LNHDA, SQIVND (reference sequence). The CDR3 covers 16 residues. With V trimmed by 2 bases and J by 6 bases, 7 bases remained unmatched. The CDR3 nucleotides read TGTGCCAGTAGTATACTAGGGGACAGGGGTTTTCAGCCCCAGCATTTT. It translates to CASSILGDRGFQPQHF.

The V call is TRBV3-1 (or the pseudogene TRBV3-2), the J call TRBJ1-5; D remains ambiguous. V dropped 0 bases and J dropped 2 bases, with 17 bases sitting between them. The CDR3 totals 18 residues. CDR1 LGHDT and CDR2 YNNKEL come from the germline V gene (reference sequence). The CDR3 sequence: CASSQDYGAPKGNQPQHF. Written as DNA, the CDR3 is TGTGCCAGCAGCCAAGATTACGGAGCACCCAAGGGCAATCAGCCCCAGCATTTT.

This sequence joins TRBV4-1 and TRBJ2-3; D unresolved. Between the trimmed V and J ends, which lost 3 bases and 0 bases, there was a span of 10 bases. CDR1 and CDR2 (germline): MGHRA, YSYEKL. CDR3 size: 15 residues. The CDR3 sequence: CASSHGGPSTDTQYF. The CDR3 DNA reads as TGCGCCAGCAGCCACGGCGGTCCTAGCACAGATACGCAGTATTTT.

The genes are TRBV5-1 and TRBJ1-5; TRBD1 agrees at 9 bases. After removal of 2 bases from V and 6 bases from J, the junction contained 6 bases not matched to a gene. Looked up from germline, CDR1 is SGHRS and CDR2 is YFSETQ. The CDR3 consists of 15 residues. The DNA of the CDR3 is TGCGCCAGCAGCTTAGGAACAGGGGGCGGTCAGCCCCAGCATTTT. Translation gives CASSLGTGGGQPQHF.